Only one count was recorded for the clone carrying this TCR beta chain. The data originate from a study of blood T cell repertoires in COVID-19. Across the whole study: PBMCs, B-cell-depleted T cells, or T cells provided the cDNA or gDNA that made up the material.

Followed over time, Seattle patients had been enrolled while infection was active. As processed by the authors: Reference gene primer amplification yielded estimated nucleated cell counts. Repertoires were generated with immunoSEQ multiplex PCR, while TCRdb's copy carries only in-frame clones and drops some. Clone size and the V and J calls come from that table; the DNA yielded D and trimming. The top ten hold roughly 4.9% of the sample, which has 200,000 to 300,000 clones, roughly 86% seen once. The TCR was taken from an older woman with COVID-19, enrolled during active disease. Sequencing was done on a sample of peripheral blood.

The CDR3 protein is CASSLDRVSGNEQFF. The CDR3 nucleotides read TGCGCCAGCAGCTTGGACAGGGTATCGGGTAATGAGCAGTTCTTC. The chain is built from TRBV5-1 and TRBJ2-1, with D possibly being TRBD1 (6 bases). Between the trimmed V and J ends, which lost 0 bases and 7 bases, there was a span of 14 bases. The length of the CDR3 is 15 residues. Germline values: CDR1 SGHRS, CDR2 YFSETQ.